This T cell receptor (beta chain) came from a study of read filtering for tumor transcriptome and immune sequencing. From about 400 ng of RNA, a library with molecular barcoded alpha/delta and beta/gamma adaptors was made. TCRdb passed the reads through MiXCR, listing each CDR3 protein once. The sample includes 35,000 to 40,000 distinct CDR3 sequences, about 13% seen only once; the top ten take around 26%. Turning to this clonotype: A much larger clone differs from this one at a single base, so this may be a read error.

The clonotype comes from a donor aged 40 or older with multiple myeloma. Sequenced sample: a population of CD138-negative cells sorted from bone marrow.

The CDR3 loop is CASGGRTQPQHF. The CDR3 nucleotides read TGTGCCAGCGGGGGCAGGACTCAGCCCCAGCATTTT. V and J are TRBV6-1 and TRBJ1-5; D perhaps matches TRBD1 (6 bases). Trimming shortened V by 8 bases and J by 6 bases, and 11 bases separated the two germline ends. There are 12 residues in the CDR3. CDR1 and CDR2 from the germline V gene are MNHNS and SASEGT.